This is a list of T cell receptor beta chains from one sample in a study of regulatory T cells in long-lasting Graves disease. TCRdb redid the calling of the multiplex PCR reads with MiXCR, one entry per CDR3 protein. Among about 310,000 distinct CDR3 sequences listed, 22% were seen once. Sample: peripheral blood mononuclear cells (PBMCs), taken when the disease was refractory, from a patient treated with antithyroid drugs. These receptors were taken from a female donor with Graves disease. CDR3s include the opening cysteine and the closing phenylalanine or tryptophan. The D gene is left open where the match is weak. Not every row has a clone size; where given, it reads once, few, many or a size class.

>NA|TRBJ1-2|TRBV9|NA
TGTGCCAGCAGCGTAGTGACGGATATCTATGGCTACACCTTC
CASSVVTDIYGYTF
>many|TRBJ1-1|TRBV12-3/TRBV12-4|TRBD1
TGTGCCAGCAGTTTAGGTAGGGGGCCGAACACTGAAGCTTTCTTT
CASSLGRGPNTEAFF
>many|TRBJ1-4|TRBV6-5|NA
TGTGCCAGCAGTTACGAGGCAGGGAGGAACGAAAAACTGTTTTTT
CASSYEAGRNEKLFF
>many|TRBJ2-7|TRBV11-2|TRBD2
TGTGCCAGCAGCTTAGAAGTAGCGGGAGCCCACGAGCAGTACTTC
CASSLEVAGAHEQYF
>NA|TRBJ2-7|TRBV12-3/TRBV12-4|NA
TGTGCCAGCAGTTTAGCTCCCAGGAGTTCCTACGAGCAGTACTTC
CASSLAPRSSYEQYF
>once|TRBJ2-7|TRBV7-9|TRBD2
TGTGCCAGCAGCTTAGTCACGACTAGCGGGAGGTACGAGCAGTACTTC
CASSLVTTSGRYEQYF
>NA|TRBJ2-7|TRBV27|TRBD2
TGTGCCAGCAGTTTCGCGGGGGATCCCTACGAGCAGTACTTC
CASSFAGDPYEQYF
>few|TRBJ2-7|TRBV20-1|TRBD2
TGCAGTGCCCCACCGGGGGGGAGGGGCGAGCAGTACTTC
CSAPPGGRGEQYF
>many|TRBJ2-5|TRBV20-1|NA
TGCAGTGCTCAACCCACACCGGGCCCAAGGGAGACCCAGTACTTC
CSAQPTPGPRETQYF
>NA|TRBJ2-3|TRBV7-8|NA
TGTGCCAGCAGCTGGAGGGTTTTTGGAGATACGCAGTATTTT
CASSWRVFGDTQYF
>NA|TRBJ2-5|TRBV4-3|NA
TGCGCCAGCAGCCAACGGAACCAAGAGACCCAGTACTTC
CASSQRNQETQYF
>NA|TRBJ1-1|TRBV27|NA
TGTGCCAGCAGTTTATGGGTCCCCAGGGCTTTCTTT
CASSLWVPRAFF
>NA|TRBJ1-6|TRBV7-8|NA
TGTGCCAGCAGCTTAGCGCGGGGAAATTATAATTCACCCCTCCACTTT
CASSLARGNYNSPLHF
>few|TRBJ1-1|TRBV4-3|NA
TGCGCCAGCAGCCGCGGGGGGTCCCTCGCCGAAGCTTTCTTT
CASSRGGSLAEAFF
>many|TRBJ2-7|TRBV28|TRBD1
TGTGCCAGCCTATCGGACAGGGCCTACGAGCAGTACTTC
CASLSDRAYEQYF
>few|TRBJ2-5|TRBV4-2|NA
TGTGCCAGCAGCCAAGCGGCTGGGCACGAGACCCAGTACTTC
CASSQAAGHETQYF
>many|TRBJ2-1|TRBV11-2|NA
TGTGCCAGCAGTCGGCCCCTCTCGGGTGAGCAGTTCTTC
CASSRPLSGEQFF
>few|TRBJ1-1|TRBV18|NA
TGTGCCAGCTCATCCACCGGAGGGGACACTGAAGCTTTCTTT
CASSSTGGDTEAFF
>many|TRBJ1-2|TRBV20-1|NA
TGCAGTGCAAAATTAGACACGGACTATGGCTACACCTTC
CSAKLDTDYGYTF
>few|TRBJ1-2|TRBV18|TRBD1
TGTGCCAGCTCACCGGGACAGGGGACCCTAGGCTACACCTTC
CASSPGQGTLGYTF
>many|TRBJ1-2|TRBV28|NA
TGTGCCAGCAGTCTAGAGGTTAACTATGGCTACACCTTC
CASSLEVNYGYTF
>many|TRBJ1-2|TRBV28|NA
TGTGCCAGCGCTACAGGGAACTATGGCTACACCTTC
CASATGNYGYTF
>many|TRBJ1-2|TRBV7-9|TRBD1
TGTGCCAGCAGCGGACAGGGGGCAGATGGCTACACCTTC
CASSGQGADGYTF
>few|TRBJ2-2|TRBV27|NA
TGTGCCAGCAGTTTATGGGGCGGGACTTTTGCCGGGGAGCTGTTTTTT
CASSLWGGTFAGELFF
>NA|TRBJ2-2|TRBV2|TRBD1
TGTGCCAGCACACCCGGGACAGAGAACACCGGGGAGCTGTTTTTT
CASTPGTENTGELFF